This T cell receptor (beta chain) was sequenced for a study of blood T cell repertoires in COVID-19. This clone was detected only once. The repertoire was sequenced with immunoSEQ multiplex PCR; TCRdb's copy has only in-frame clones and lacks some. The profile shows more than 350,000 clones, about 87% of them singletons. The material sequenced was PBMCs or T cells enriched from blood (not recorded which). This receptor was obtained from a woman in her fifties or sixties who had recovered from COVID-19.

The DNA for the CDR3 is TGTGCCAGCAGCGGGACTAGCGGCAACAATGAGCAGTTCTTC. Translation: CASSGTSGNNEQFF. The chain couples TRBV7-2 to TRBJ2-1, with 11 positions matching TRBD2. The CDR3 contains 14 residues. Germline CDR1 reads SGHTA; CDR2 reads FQGNSA. V lost 5 bases and J lost 5; bases outside the gene matches: 2.